A selection of T cell receptor beta chains follows, all from one sample in a study of prognosis after radiotherapy for stage I lung cancer. TCRdb re-called the multiplex PCR reads with MiXCR, one entry per CDR3 protein. This sample carries about 16,000 distinct CDR3 sequences, around 32% of them seen once, and the ten largest clones take about 23%. Sample: PBMCs, taken before or after stereotactic body radiation therapy (not recorded which). The receptors come from a donor aged 50 or older with non-small cell lung cancer. CDR3s include the opening cysteine and the closing phenylalanine or tryptophan. Fields, in order: CDR3 protein, CDR3 DNA, clone size, J gene, V gene, D gene. D genes are given only for firm matches. Clone size is given for some rows only: seen once, a few or many times, or a class if the clone is expanded.

cdr3_aa: CSASLGYEQYF
cdr3_nt: TGCAGTGCTAGTTTGGGGTACGAGCAGTACTTC
clone_size: many
j_call: TRBJ2-7
v_call: TRBV20-1
d_call: .

cdr3_aa: CASSEGLAGSYEQYF
cdr3_nt: TGTGCCAGCAGTGAAGGACTAGCGGGCTCCTACGAGCAGTACTTC
clone_size: medium-sized
j_call: TRBJ2-7
v_call: TRBV6-1
d_call: TRBD2

cdr3_aa: CASSLAGRENIQYF
cdr3_nt: TGTGCCAGCAGCTTGGCAGGGAGGGAAAACATTCAGTACTTC
clone_size: many
j_call: TRBJ2-4
v_call: TRBV11-3
d_call: TRBD2

cdr3_aa: CASSEVLADSPLHF
cdr3_nt: TGTGCCAGCAGTGAAGTTTTGGCGGATTCACCCCTCCACTTT
clone_size: medium-sized
j_call: TRBJ1-6
v_call: TRBV6-1
d_call: .

cdr3_aa: CASNPSRGNWANVLTF
cdr3_nt: TGTGCCAGCAATCCATCCAGGGGGAATTGGGCCAACGTCCTTACTTTC
clone_size: .
j_call: TRBJ2-6
v_call: TRBV6-2/TRBV6-3
d_call: TRBD1

cdr3_aa: CASSLSGRDRETQYF
cdr3_nt: TGTGCCAGCAGTTTAAGCGGGAGGGATCGGGAGACCCAGTACTTC
clone_size: many
j_call: TRBJ2-5
v_call: TRBV12-3/TRBV12-4
d_call: TRBD2

cdr3_aa: CAFREGQPNQSQHF
cdr3_nt: TGTGCTTTTCGAGAGGGTCAGCCGAATCAGTCCCAGCATTTT
clone_size: .
j_call: TRBJ1-5
v_call: TRBV6-2/TRBV6-3
d_call: .

cdr3_aa: CASSAGDSQETQYF
cdr3_nt: TGTGCCAGTAGTGCGGGGGACAGCCAAGAGACCCAGTACTTC
clone_size: .
j_call: TRBJ2-5
v_call: TRBV19
d_call: .

cdr3_aa: CASSEPAGRYEQYF
cdr3_nt: TGCGCCAGCAGTGAGCCGGCAGGCCGCTACGAGCAGTACTTC
clone_size: .
j_call: TRBJ2-7
v_call: TRBV10-2
d_call: .

cdr3_aa: CASSYSGNEQFF
cdr3_nt: TGTGCCAGCAGTTACTCAGGCAATGAGCAGTTCTTC
clone_size: many
j_call: TRBJ2-1
v_call: TRBV6-9
d_call: .

cdr3_aa: CASTTVGQGGEKLFF
cdr3_nt: TGTGCCAGCACCACCGTGGGACAGGGAGGTGAAAAACTGTTTTTT
clone_size: many
j_call: TRBJ1-4
v_call: TRBV28
d_call: TRBD1

cdr3_aa: CASSEMGTEAFF
cdr3_nt: TGTGCCAGCAGCGAGATGGGCACTGAAGCTTTCTTT
clone_size: many
j_call: TRBJ1-1
v_call: TRBV11-2
d_call: .

cdr3_aa: CASSYGDQPQHF
cdr3_nt: TGTGCCAGCAGTTACGGGGATCAGCCCCAGCATTTT
clone_size: many
j_call: TRBJ1-5
v_call: TRBV6-2/TRBV6-3
d_call: .

cdr3_aa: CSARQTGDYGYTF
cdr3_nt: TGCAGTGCTAGACAGACAGGCGACTATGGCTACACCTTC
clone_size: .
j_call: TRBJ1-2
v_call: TRBV20-1
d_call: .

cdr3_aa: CASSEQGHRGEKLFF
cdr3_nt: TGCGCCAGCAGCGAGCAAGGTCACAGGGGTGAAAAACTGTTTTTT
clone_size: many
j_call: TRBJ1-4
v_call: TRBV4-1
d_call: TRBD1